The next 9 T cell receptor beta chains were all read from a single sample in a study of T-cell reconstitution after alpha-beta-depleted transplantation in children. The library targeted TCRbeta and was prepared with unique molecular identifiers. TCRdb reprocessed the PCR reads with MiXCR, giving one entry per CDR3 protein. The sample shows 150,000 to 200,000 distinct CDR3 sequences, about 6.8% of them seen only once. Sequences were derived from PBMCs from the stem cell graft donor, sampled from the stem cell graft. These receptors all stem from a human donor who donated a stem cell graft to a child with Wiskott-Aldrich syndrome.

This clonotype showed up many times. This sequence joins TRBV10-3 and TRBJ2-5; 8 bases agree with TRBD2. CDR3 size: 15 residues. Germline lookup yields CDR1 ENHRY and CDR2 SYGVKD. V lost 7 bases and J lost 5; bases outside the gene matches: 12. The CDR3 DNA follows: TGTGCCATCACAAATTCGGGAGGGCCCGGGGAGACCCAGTACTTC. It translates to CAITNSGGPGETQYF.

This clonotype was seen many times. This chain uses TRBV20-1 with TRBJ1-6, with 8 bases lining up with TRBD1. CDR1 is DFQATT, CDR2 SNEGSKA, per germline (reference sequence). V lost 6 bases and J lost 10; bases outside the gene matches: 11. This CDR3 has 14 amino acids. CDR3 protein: CSAPHRTGNSPLHF. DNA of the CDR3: TGCAGTGCCCCCCACAGGACAGGGAACTCACCCCTCCACTTT.

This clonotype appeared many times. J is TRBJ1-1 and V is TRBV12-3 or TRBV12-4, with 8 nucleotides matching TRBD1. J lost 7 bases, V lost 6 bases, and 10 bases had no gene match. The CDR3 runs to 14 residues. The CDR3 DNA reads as TGTGCCAGCAGCCCGGGGACAGGACGTCTTGAAGCTTTCTTT. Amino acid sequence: CASSPGTGRLEAFF.

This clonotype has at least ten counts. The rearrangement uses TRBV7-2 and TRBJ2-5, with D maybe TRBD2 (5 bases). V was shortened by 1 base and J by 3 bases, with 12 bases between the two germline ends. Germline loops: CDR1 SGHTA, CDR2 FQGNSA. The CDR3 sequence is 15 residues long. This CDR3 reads CASSLVVRAEETQYF. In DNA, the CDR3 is TGTGCCAGCAGCTTAGTGGTGAGGGCGGAAGAGACCCAGTACTTC.

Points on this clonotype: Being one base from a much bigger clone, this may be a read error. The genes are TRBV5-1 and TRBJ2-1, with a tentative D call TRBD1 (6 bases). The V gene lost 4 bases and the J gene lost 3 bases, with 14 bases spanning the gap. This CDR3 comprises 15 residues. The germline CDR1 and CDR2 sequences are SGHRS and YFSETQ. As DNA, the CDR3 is TGCGCCAGCAGCGATGGGACAACCCTCTACAATGAGCAGTTCTTC. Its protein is CASSDGTTLYNEQFF. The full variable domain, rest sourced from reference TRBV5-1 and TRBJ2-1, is KAGVTQTPRYLIKTRGQQVTLSCSPISGHRSVSWYQQTPGQGLQFLFEYFSETQRNKGNFPGRFSGRQFSNSRSEMNVSTLELGDSALYLCASSDGTTLYNEQFFGPGTRLTVL.

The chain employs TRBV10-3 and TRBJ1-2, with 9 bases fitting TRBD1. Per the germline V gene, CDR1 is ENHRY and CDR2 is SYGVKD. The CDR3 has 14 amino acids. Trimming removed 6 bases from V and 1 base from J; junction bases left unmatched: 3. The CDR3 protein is CAIRRTGVNYGYTF. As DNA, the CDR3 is TGTGCCATCAGACGGACAGGGGTTAACTATGGCTACACCTTC.

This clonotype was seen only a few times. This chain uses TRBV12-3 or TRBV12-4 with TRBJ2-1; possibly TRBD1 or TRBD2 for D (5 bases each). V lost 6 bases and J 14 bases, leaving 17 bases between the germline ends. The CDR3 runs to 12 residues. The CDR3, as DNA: TGTGCCAGCAGCCTAAGGGGTAGGGGAGAGTTCTTC. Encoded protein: CASSLRGRGEFF.

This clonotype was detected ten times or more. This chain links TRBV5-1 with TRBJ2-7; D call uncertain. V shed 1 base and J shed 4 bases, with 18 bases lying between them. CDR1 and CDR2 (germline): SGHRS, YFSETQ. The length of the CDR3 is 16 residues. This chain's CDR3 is CASSLMQQKSIYEQYF. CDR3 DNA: TGCGCCAGCAGCTTGATGCAGCAAAAATCAATTTACGAGCAGTACTTC.

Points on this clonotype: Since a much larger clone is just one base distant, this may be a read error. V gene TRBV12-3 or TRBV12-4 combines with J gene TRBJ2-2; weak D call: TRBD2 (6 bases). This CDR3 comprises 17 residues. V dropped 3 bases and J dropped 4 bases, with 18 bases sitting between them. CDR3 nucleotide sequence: TGTGCCAGCAGTTTCCACCGACTAGAGGGAAGCACCGGGGAGCTGTTTTTT. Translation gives CASSFHRLEGSTGELFF.